This entry concerns a single TCR beta chain. Its antigen has not been determined. It has no much larger one-base neighbor in the sample; base qualities were not kept. The sample is drawn from a study of cytomegalovirus exposure and HLA in healthy donors (dated by TCRdb to about 2017). For the wider study: In an earlier analysis of several hundred of the donors, under 300 Gb of sequence data and some 120 million unique TCR beta sequences from about 179 million T cells were reported. Roughly 310 gigabases of sequencing data and 70 million to 100 million unique TCR sequences were included in an early release covering about 600 HLA-typed donors. Of the 300 to 500 genotyped donors, 81% were placed in the genetic ancestry cluster associated with self-reported Caucasian donors. The study was designed to test whether signatures of past pathogen exposure could be identified by cataloging public T cell receptors. The T cell repertoires of under 700 subjects were profiled by immunosequencing and related to cytomegalovirus serostatus. Besides the first cohort of around 700 subjects, a separate validation cohort made up of roughly 130 different subjects was used. The study combined high-throughput TCR immunosequencing, statistical association of individual TCRs with disease status, and machine learning to predict cytomegalovirus infection status. A later analysis re-analyzed previously published TCR beta repertoires from 550 to 700 donors and added high-resolution HLA genotyping to study TCR occurrence patterns. Rather than using new phenotypic data, the later analysis identified candidate immune exposures from TCR beta sequences and from how often those sequences occurred across donors. In an earlier analysis of roughly 600 of the donors, high-throughput TCR beta sequencing was used to judge whether each TCR beta V gene segment behaved as functional or pseudogenic. Donor age, sex, ethnicity and CMV serostatus were compiled alongside the repertoire data. In a later genetic analysis, genome-wide SNP genotypes for 398 of the 666 donors were used, and that subset was treated as a discovery cohort. All discovery cohort repertoires had been generated on a single sequencing platform. HLA typing included class I and class II loci at four-digit resolution. Typing coverage differed by locus: A, B, C, DRB1 and DQB1 were typed in about 620-630 donors, DQA1 in 500 to 550, DPA1 in around 580, and DPB1 in 450 to 490. Because of strong linkage in the cohort, 4 to 6 DR-DQ haplotypes were treated as single units for association and clustering. Across about 370 genotyped donors of the cohort, an average of about 240,000 unique TCR beta nucleotide sequences per donor were sequenced, and roughly 20% of those sequences were non-productive. Points the paper makes about the study in general: In a later genetic analysis, a missense DCLRE1C variant was associated with V-gene and J-gene trimming of TCR beta chains, and the association was replicated in an independent cohort. Correlated functional status among segregating V segments might be attributable to linkage disequilibrium, but an unknown experimental factor could not be ruled out. A total of roughly 160 TCR beta chains were listed by the study as associated with cytomegalovirus. In a later analysis, most CMV-associated TCR beta chains were found to appear HLA-restricted, with HLA associations seemingly driven largely by CMV exposure. HLA typing was unavailable for some donors at each locus, so association tests used only the typed subset. Compared with the 666-donor mean, donors in an Asian-associated ancestry cluster had fewer N-insertions in productive TCRs, according to a later genetic analysis. According to a later analysis, parvovirus B19, influenza, CMV and Epstein-Barr virus appeared linked to several top co-occurrence clusters. Because counts were too low, seventeen rarely observed V segments, including chromosome 9 orphons, were excluded from the earlier analysis of roughly 580 of the donors. It was suggested by the authors that the approach could potentially be generalized to other disease states and immunological phenotypes. A later analysis found that TCR association rates varied across HLA loci, with DRB1 alleles showing the most associated TCRs and HLA-C alleles the fewest. The sequencing pipeline was judged likely to have produced a cluster of highly shared sequence variants as a technical artifact. Sequencing depth was assumed to be roughly uniform across donors in the presence/absence analyses, though that assumption may not hold. Most TCR sequences were seen in very few donors, while some public TCRs were found in many individuals. An earlier analysis of some 590 of the donors showed that most TCR beta V segments appeared in productive rearrangements either about 90% or about 30% of the time, which broadly matched IMGT annotations. When HLA alleles, especially DR and DQ, strongly co-occurred, attributing TCR associations to individual alleles was difficult. In this cohort, only TCR beta chains were sequenced, and detectable features were limited by the absence of alpha or paired-chain data. Cytomegalovirus status was reported to be diagnosed by the classifier with high specificity and sensitivity in both the original and validation cohorts. Immune exposure information for the cohort was limited to CMV serostatus. In a later analysis, around 17,000 TCR beta sequences were associated with specific HLA alleles at a false discovery rate of 0.05. A further reported finding was that TCR beta sequences accurately predicted the HLA-A and HLA-B alleles for most subjects in the first cohort. A later analysis found that HLA-associated TCR beta chains were more clonally expanded and had lower generation probabilities than equally common non-associated chains. A few of the identified cytomegalovirus-associated TCR beta chains were confirmed in vitro to be specific for cytomegalovirus antigens.

The cohort consisted of 600 to 700 healthy bone marrow donors. At the time of sampling, every cohort member was nominally healthy, though immune exposures that went unrecorded were likely present. The donor tested CMV seronegative and was one of the 352 seronegative cohort members. A peripheral blood sample was collected from each donor, and TCR beta sequencing was performed on peripheral blood mononuclear cells. Genomic DNA was extracted from the blood cell samples with the Qiagen DNeasy Blood Extraction Kit. Libraries came from the immunoSEQ multiplex PCR assay. For the multiplex PCR, a mixture combining 60 forward primers for TCR Vbeta segments and 13 reverse primers for TCR Jbeta segments was used. A multiplex PCR assay on genomic DNA amplified the CDR3 region of rearranged TCR beta genes. The Illumina HiSeq System was used to sequence the amplified TCR beta libraries as 87-base-pair reads. In the authors' own workflow: A later analysis counted about 76 million unique TCR beta chains across the 550 to 750 repertoires, and 10 million to 12 million of these chains were shared by at least two donors. Raw reads were error-corrected and collapsed into unique sequences by a nearest-neighbor algorithm in which closely related sequences were merged to remove PCR and sequencing errors. V, D and J gene segments were assigned by aligning CDR3 sequences to IMGT reference sequences. For a sequence to be retained, a match of at least six nucleotides to both a V gene segment and a J gene segment was required. A rearrangement counted as productive if the CDR3 had no stop codons and remained in frame with V and J, and every other rearrangement counted as non-productive. Following IMGT convention, CDR3 was defined as the stretch from the second conserved V-encoded cysteine to the conserved J-encoded phenylalanine. The earlier analysis of 587 of the donors excluded sequences that lacked an unambiguous match to a single V gene segment. In an earlier analysis of 587 of the donors, V segments were called functional above 56.7% productive rearrangements and were called segregating when the between-donor standard deviation exceeded 5%. A statistical classification framework was developed to diagnose cytomegalovirus status using the catalog of TCR beta chain sequences. A later analysis assigned V and J genes by comparing TCR nucleotide sequences with IMGT/GENE-DB human TR gene sequences. Using the TCRdist pipeline, a later analysis assigned CDR3 sequences along with most-parsimonious VDJ recombination scenarios. In a later analysis, each TCR beta chain was defined by its CDR3 amino acid sequence together with its V-gene family, and reads without a unique V-gene family were excluded. In a later analysis, nearly 600 highly shared, low-generation-probability nucleotide sequences were removed to address suspected cross-contamination and a sequencing artifact. A later analysis calculated a clonal expansion index for each public chain from normalized within-repertoire ranks of inferred template counts. A later analysis computed generation probabilities with a VDJ recombination model fitted to out-of-frame rearrangements, and checked the results against IGoR. In a later analysis, TCR-TCR, TCR-HLA and TCR-CMV co-occurrence was scored with hypergeometric tests, and a repertoire-size bias correction was applied to TCR pairs. False discovery rates were estimated in a later analysis by permuting HLA or CMV assignments 20 times. In a later analysis, co-occurring TCRs were grouped with DBSCAN, and TCRdist sequence similarity was added when clustering was performed within HLA-allele-positive subsets. For co-occurrence clustering, repertoires with fewer than 30,000 or more than 120,000 public chains were excluded, along with four or five repertoires with anomalous nucleotide sharing. TCRdb stores this immuneACCESS table with in-frame sequences only. Part of the clones is absent; in the studies checked, under half of the shortfall reflects unresolved V genes, and no reason is known for the rest. The DNA gave D and trimming, while V, J and clone size come from that table. For this sample the table gives 200,000 or so clones, of which about 74% were detected only once. About 14% of the sample is taken by the ten largest.

The TCR was taken from a man in his forties or fifties in good health and CMV-seronegative. The source material was PBMCs.

The DNA reads as follows: TGTGCCAGCAGGGACTTTGGCTATGGCTACACCTTC. It encodes CASRDFGYGYTF. The sequence links TRBV2 to TRBJ1-2; too little of a D gene remains to name it. The V end loses 6 bases and the J end loses 4 bases, and a stretch of 9 bases separates them. The CDR3 holds 12 amino acids from the cysteine to the phenylalanine. Only the CDR3 DNA stays, 36 bases, in frame from base 1. Via the germline V gene, CDR1 is SNHLY and CDR2 FYNNEI.